Following are 17 T cell receptor beta chains from one sample sequenced in a study of blood T cell repertoires in COVID-19. Generated by immunoSEQ multiplex PCR, the TCRdb table keeps only in-frame clones and is missing some. The table records hundreds of thousands of clones, around 86% of them present only once. Sequences were obtained from peripheral blood. Source of these receptors: a woman aged 25 to 39 with active or convalescent COVID-19.

About this clone: The sample carries other DNA sequences with the same CDR3. This chain links TRBV5-1 with TRBJ2-2, with a possible D match to TRBD1 (5 bases). The CDR3 length is 15 residues. V gave up 3 bases and J gave up 5 bases, with 14 bases separating them. The V gene's germline CDR1 is SGHRS and CDR2 YFSETQ. CDR3 DNA: TGCGCCAGCAGCTCGGGCCAGGGTGGTACCGGGGAGCTGTTTTTT. Its translation: CASSSGQGGTGELFF.

The rearrangement joins TRBV6-1 to TRBJ1-5, with D possibly matching TRBD1 (6 bases). CDR1 and CDR2 (germline): MNHNS, SASEGT. The CDR3 runs 17 residues. Trimming shortened V by 0 bases and J by 0 bases, and 12 bases separated the two germline ends. The DNA for the CDR3 is TGTGCCAGCAGTGAAGCTACAGCGGGACATAGCAATCAGCCCCAGCATTTT. It yields the protein CASSEATAGHSNQPQHF.

The V and J genes are TRBV2 and TRBJ2-1; D not certain. This CDR3 is 12 amino acids long. V lost 4 bases and J lost 2, with 3 bases in between. CDR1 SNHLY and CDR2 FYNNEI come from the germline V gene. CDR3 DNA sequence: TGTGCCAGCAGTGCGGCCTACAATGAGCAGTTCTTC. Translating it yields CASSAAYNEQFF.

The chain joins TRBV18 to TRBJ2-7, with 7 bases that match TRBD2. This CDR3 has 12 amino acids. CDR1 and CDR2 (germline): KGHSH, LQKENI. The V gene end was trimmed by 6 bases and the J gene end by 3 bases; junction bases not matched to a gene: 2. Written as DNA, the CDR3 is TGTGCCAGCTCCCGCGGGGGCTACGAGCAGTACTTC. Protein product: CASSRGGYEQYF.

CDR3 protein: CASSDRSSYEQYF. The DNA of the CDR3 is TGTGCCAGCAGTGATAGGAGCTCCTACGAGCAGTACTTC. The chain combines TRBV2 with TRBJ2-7; no firm D call. Germline V gene sequence: CDR1 SNHLY, CDR2 FYNNEI. CDR3 length: 13 residues. V was trimmed by 3 bases and J by 0 bases, leaving 6 bases between them.

The chain combines TRBV5-4 with TRBJ1-2; TRBD1 matches at 10 bases. The CDR3 sequence is 14 residues long. Germline CDR1 reads SGHNT; CDR2 reads YYREEE (reference sequence). Unmatched junction bases numbered 7, after V lost 5 bases and J lost 6 bases. The CDR3 sequence: CASSFFGTGDGYTF. CDR3 bases: TGTGCCAGCAGTTTCTTCGGGACAGGGGATGGCTACACCTTC.

The J gene is TRBJ1-1, the V gene TRBV5-1; 7 positions agree with TRBD1. Germline assignment: CDR1 SGHRS and CDR2 YFSETQ. This CDR3 has 16 residues. The junction had 11 bases not matched to a gene; V was cut back by 6 bases and J by 0 bases. DNA of the CDR3: TGCGCCAGCACACTAGACCCGACAGGGATGAACACTGAAGCTTTCTTT. Its protein product is CASTLDPTGMNTEAFF. Using reference TRBV5-1 and TRBJ1-1 for the parts outside the CDR3, the full variable domain is KAGVTQTPRYLIKTRGQQVTLSCSPISGHRSVSWYQQTPGQGLQFLFEYFSETQRNKGNFPGRFSGRQFSNSRSEMNVSTLELGDSALYLCASTLDPTGMNTEAFFGQGTRLTVV.

The V gene is TRBV11-2, the J gene TRBJ2-5; 7 bases align to TRBD1. The CDR3 is made up of 15 amino acids. Germline values: CDR1 SGHAT, CDR2 FQNNGV. J was trimmed by 1 base and V by 5 bases; bases with no gene match: 7. The CDR3: CASSEQGSTQETQYF. The CDR3 nucleotides read TGTGCCAGCAGCGAACAGGGGAGCACCCAAGAGACCCAGTACTTC.

The chain employs TRBV21-1 and TRBJ1-3; TRBD1 is the table's D call and was not checked against the DNA. TRBV21-1 counts as a pseudogene. There are 14 residues in the CDR3. In DNA form, the CDR3 reads TGTGCCAGCAGCAAGAGTGGAACAGGGAACACCATATATTTT. Translated, it gives CASSKSGTGNTIYF.

This clone was observed a handful of times. The rearrangement uses TRBV18 and TRBJ1-2, with a weak D call TRBD1 (5 bases). Germline loops: CDR1 KGHSH, CDR2 LQKENI. The CDR3 runs to 13 residues. V was pared by 2 bases and J by 2 bases, with 6 bases between. The CDR3 DNA reads TGTGCCAGCTCACCAAACAGGAACTATGGCTACACCTTC. This sequence encodes CASSPNRNYGYTF.

On this clone itself: The sample carries other DNA sequences with the same CDR3. The chain carries TRBV18 and TRBJ1-2; 8 bases are a match to TRBD1. There are 14 residues in the CDR3. Trimming removed 3 bases from V and 5 bases from J; junction bases left unmatched: 5. CDR1 is KGHSH, CDR2 LQKENI, per germline. CDR3 sequence: CASSPTTGEYGYTF. As DNA, the CDR3 is TGTGCCAGCTCACCCACGACAGGGGAGTATGGCTACACCTTC.

V and J are TRBV14 and TRBJ1-3, with D perhaps TRBD1 (6 bases). Per germline, CDR1 SGHDN and CDR2 FVKESK. Between the trimmed V and J ends, which lost 0 bases and 5 bases, there was a span of 14 bases. This CDR3 has 16 residues. Here the CDR3 reads CASSQEGWGPRNTIYF. In DNA, the CDR3 is TGTGCCAGCAGCCAAGAGGGGTGGGGGCCAAGAAACACCATATATTTT.

The chain joins TRBV3-1 (or the pseudogene TRBV3-2) to TRBJ2-2; possibly TRBD2 for D (5 bases). This CDR3 region has 16 residues. V lost 1 base and J 1 base, leaving 10 bases between the germline ends. Per germline, CDR1 LGHDT and CDR2 YNNKEL (reference sequence). CDR3 bases: TGTGCCAGCAGCCAAGGGACTGCCTTGAACACCGGGGAGCTGTTTTTT. It translates to CASSQGTALNTGELFF.

The chain uses TRBV7-2 and TRBJ1-1; D gene uncertain. Trimming left V 1 base short and J 0 bases short, with 15 bases between. Germline V CDR1 and CDR2: SGHTA, FQGNSA. There are 17 residues in the CDR3. The CDR3 sequence: CASSLGLVRLMNTEAFF. In nucleotides, the CDR3 is TGTGCCAGCAGCTTAGGATTGGTGCGACTGATGAACACTGAAGCTTTCTTT. The whole variable domain, remainder taken from reference TRBV7-2 and TRBJ1-1, is GAGVSQSPSNKVTEKGKDVELRCDPISGHTALYWYRQSLGQGLEFLIYFQGNSAPDKSGLPSDRFSAERTGGSVSTLTIQRTQQEDSAVYLCASSLGLVRLMNTEAFFGQGTRLTVV.

V is TRBV19 and J is TRBJ1-2; 9 bases are a match to TRBD1. Germline CDR1 and CDR2: LNHDA and SQIVND (reference sequence). Trimming removed 1 base from V and 5 bases from J; junction bases left unmatched: 8. This CDR3 comprises 16 residues. CDR3 sequence: CASSIVPGQGTYGYTF. CDR3 DNA sequence: TGTGCCAGTAGTATAGTCCCGGGACAGGGCACTTATGGCTACACCTTC.

This CDR3 reads CASSILGQIIRYGYTF. The CDR3 bases are TGTGCCAGTAGTATTTTGGGACAGATTATCCGCTATGGCTACACCTTC. The chain links TRBV19 to TRBJ1-2; 7 bases line up with TRBD1. Losses at the gene ends were 3 bases for V and 4 bases for J; bases not matched to a gene: 11. This CDR3 is 16 amino acids long. Per the germline V gene, CDR1 is LNHDA and CDR2 is SQIVND (reference sequence).

The DNA for the CDR3 is TGTGCCAGCAGCTTAGTGTCAGGGGGCGATCAGCCCCAGCATTTT. This gives the protein CASSLVSGGDQPQHF. The V and J genes are TRBV7-8 and TRBJ1-5; 8 bases agree with TRBD1. The ends lost 1 base at V and 5 bases at J; junction bases unmatched: 4. The CDR3 runs 15 residues. The V gene's germline CDR1 is SGHVS and CDR2 FQNEAQ.